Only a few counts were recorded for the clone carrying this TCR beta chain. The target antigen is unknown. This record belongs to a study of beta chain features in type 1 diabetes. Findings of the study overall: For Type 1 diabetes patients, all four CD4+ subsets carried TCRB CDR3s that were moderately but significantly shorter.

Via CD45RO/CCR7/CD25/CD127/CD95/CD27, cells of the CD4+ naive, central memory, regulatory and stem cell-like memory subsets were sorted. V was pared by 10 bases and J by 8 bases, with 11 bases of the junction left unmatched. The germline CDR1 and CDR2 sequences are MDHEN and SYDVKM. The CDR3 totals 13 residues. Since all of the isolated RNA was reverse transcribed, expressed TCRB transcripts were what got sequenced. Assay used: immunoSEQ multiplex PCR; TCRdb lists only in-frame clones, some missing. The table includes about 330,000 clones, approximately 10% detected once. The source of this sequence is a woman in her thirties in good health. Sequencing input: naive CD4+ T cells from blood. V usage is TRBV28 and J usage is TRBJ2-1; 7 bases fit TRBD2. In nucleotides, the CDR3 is TGTGCCACCTGGGGGGGGGTTGTGGATGAGCAGTTCTTC. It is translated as CATWGGVVDEQFF.